The 6 T cell receptor beta chains listed next were all sequenced from one sample in a study of blood T cell repertoires in COVID-19. The repertoire was sequenced with immunoSEQ multiplex PCR; TCRdb's copy has only in-frame clones and lacks some. The repertoire holds 300,000 to 500,000 clones, 88% seen once, with 0.97% in the top ten. Sequenced sample: PBMCs or T cells enriched from blood (not recorded which). These receptors originate from a woman aged 25 to 39 with acute COVID-19.

The chain employs TRBV19 and TRBJ1-4; D not certain. CDR1 and CDR2 from the germline V gene are LNHDA and SQIVND (reference sequence). This CDR3 is 14 amino acids long. Trimming took off 6 bases at V and 8 bases at J, with 16 bases between the two ends. The CDR3 protein is CASSDGGIGEKLFF. The CDR3 DNA reads as TGTGCCAGTAGCGACGGCGGCATCGGCGAAAAACTGTTTTTT.

The chain links TRBV4-2 to TRBJ1-1, with a possible D match to TRBD1 (5 bases). The CDR3 totals 13 residues. In germline, CDR1 is LGHNA, CDR2 YNFKEQ. The V end lost 1 base, the J end lost 3 bases, and 6 bases lay between the germline ends. Written as DNA, the CDR3 is TGTGCCAGCAGCCAAGCGGGGGACACTGAAGCTTTCTTT. It yields the protein CASSQAGDTEAFF.

The genes are TRBV2 and TRBJ2-3; 13 bases are a match to TRBD2. CDR1 SNHLY and CDR2 FYNNEI come from the germline V gene. This CDR3 is 18 amino acids long. V shed 3 bases and J 0 bases; nucleotides not matched to a gene: 6. The CDR3 spells CASSDARGLAGSTDTQYF. The CDR3 coding sequence is TGTGCCAGCAGTGATGCCCGGGGACTAGCGGGGAGCACAGATACGCAGTATTTT.

CDR3 coding DNA: TGTGCCAGCAGCCCGCTGGAGGTTCCCGCTGGGGAGCTGTTTTTT. It specifies CASSPLEVPAGELFF. The chain employs TRBV9 and TRBJ2-2; D perhaps matches TRBD2 (5 bases). Germline loops: CDR1 SGDLS, CDR2 YYNGEE. Trimming took 4 bases from V and 8 from J, leaving 18 bases between them. The CDR3 spans 15 residues. Looking up the rest from reference TRBV9 and TRBJ2-2 gives the full variable domain: DSGVTQTPKHLITATGQRVTLRCSPRSGDLSVYWYQQSLDQGLQFLIQYYNGEERAKGNILERFSAQQFPDLHSELNLSSLELGDSALYFCASSPLEVPAGELFFGEGSRLTVL.

The CDR3 here is CASSPRLAGANEQFF. CDR3 nucleotide sequence: TGTGCCAGCAGCCCACGACTAGCGGGGGCCAATGAGCAGTTCTTC. The chain joins TRBV7-2 to TRBJ2-1, with 12 bases aligning to TRBD2. CDR1 SGHTA and CDR2 FQGNSA come from the germline V gene. The CDR3 has 15 residues. V lost 5 bases and J lost 6; bases outside the gene matches: 5.

The chain links TRBV6-1 to TRBJ2-3, with a tentative D call TRBD2 (6 bases). V lost 0 bases to trimming and J lost 0 bases, with 16 bases between them. The CDR3 consists of 18 residues. Germline V gives CDR1 MNHNS, CDR2 SASEGT. CDR3 DNA sequence: TGTGCCAGCAGTGAAGCGCCTCCAGGACTACTAAGCACAGATACGCAGTATTTT. Its protein is CASSEAPPGLLSTDTQYF.